This note documents a single TCR beta chain sequence. The antigen remains unidentified. Germline V gives CDR1 LNHDA, CDR2 SQIVND (reference sequence). The J segment lost 0 bases and the V segment lost 10 bases, leaving 6 bases of the junction unmatched. This CDR3 region has 14 residues. This specimen belongs to a study of T cells after yellow fever vaccination. General study points: FACS-sorted repertoires could contain abundant clonotypes contaminating from the bulk population.

For TCR, cDNA came from 5'RACE template switching, which added a universal primer site and UMIs. TCRdb redid the calling of the 5' RACE reads with MiXCR, one entry per CDR3 protein. The sample lists nearly 300,000 distinct CDR3 sequences, 7.5% to 9.5% occurring once. Sequenced material: CD4+ T cells sorted from PBMCs, taken 5 days after the yellow fever booster vaccination. The source is a man aged 18-30 years who received the YFV17D yellow fever vaccine. The chain couples TRBV19 to TRBJ1-5; the match to TRBD1 covers 7 bases. The CDR3: CAISTGYSNQPQHF. The CDR3 DNA reads as TGTGCCATATCGACAGGGTATAGCAATCAGCCCCAGCATTTT.